The 8 T cell receptor beta chains below were found in one sample sequenced in a study of blood T cells in healthy people across ages. Primed by a sample-barcoded 5' primer and a J-beta primer mix, a second PCR proceeded for roughly 7 to 12 cycles. TCRdb itself ran the 5' RACE reads through MiXCR, one entry per CDR3 protein. The sample yields around 500,000 distinct CDR3 sequences, about 29% seen once. A further study also used this sample, focusing on T cells of mothers and their children.

The sequenced sample was blood. These receptors all stem from a boy aged 2 to 9 in good health.

This clonotype turned up a few times. The chain uses TRBV10-3 and TRBJ2-5; 7 bases are a match to TRBD2. CDR3 length: 17 amino acids. From germline, CDR1 is ENHRY and CDR2 SYGVKD. The J segment lost 3 bases and the V segment lost 6 bases, leaving 16 bases of the junction unmatched. The CDR3, as DNA: TGTGCCATCAGGAAGACTAGCTTGAGCGGGACGAAAGAGACCCAGTACTTC. Translation: CAIRKTSLSGTKETQYF.

The count of this clonotype is one. The chain couples TRBV6-2 or TRBV6-3 to TRBJ1-1, with a weak D call TRBD1 (6 bases). V was shortened by 7 bases and J by 1 base, with 13 bases between the two germline ends. The germline V gene has CDR1 MNHEY and CDR2 SVGEGT. The CDR3 has 14 amino acids. CDR3 bases: TGTGCCAGCAAACCGGGACAACCGAACACTGAAGCTTTCTTT. Translating gives CASKPGQPNTEAFF.

This clonotype was detected only a few times. Sequence at one end of the junction differs from germline and may be a read error. V is TRBV12-3 or TRBV12-4 and J is TRBJ1-3; possible D gene TRBD1, 5 bases. The CDR3 runs to 14 residues. The CDR3 here is CASSYGGAGNTIYF. CDR3 bases: TGTGCCAGCAGTTACGGAGGGGCTGGAAACACTATATATTTT.

This clonotype appeared once. The rearrangement joins TRBV20-1 to TRBJ1-3; no definite D call. The germline V and J ends were trimmed by 0 bases and 0 bases, with 9 bases remaining between them. The length of the CDR3 is 15 residues. Germline V gene lookup returns CDR1 DFQATT and CDR2 SNEGSKA (reference sequence). The CDR3 sequence is CSARDIQRSGNTIYF. Written as DNA, the CDR3 is TGCAGTGCTAGAGATATCCAGCGCTCTGGAAACACCATATATTTT.

This clonotype was detected only a few times. This sequence joins TRBV27 and TRBJ2-1; 7 bases map to TRBD2. This CDR3 spans 15 amino acids. The V gene end was trimmed by 4 bases and the J gene end by 9 bases; junction bases not matched to a gene: 12. The germline V gene has CDR1 MNHEY and CDR2 SMNVEV (reference sequence). The CDR3 sequence: CASSWNAGVNPEQFF. DNA of the CDR3: TGTGCCAGCAGTTGGAATGCGGGAGTTAACCCTGAGCAGTTCTTC.

Only a few counts were recorded for this clonotype. The chain has TRBV12-3 or TRBV12-4 and TRBJ2-5, with a weak D call TRBD2 (6 bases). The J call may be wrong; the DNA end is better matched by TRBJ2-7. This CDR3 contains 18 residues. CDR3 protein: CASSRLRVAVPSTYEQYF. CDR3 bases: TGTGCCAGCAGTCGGCTTAGGGTAGCGGTCCCAAGCACCTACGAGCAGTACTTC.

The table lists this clonotype with many counts. The V gene is TRBV14, the J gene TRBJ2-1, with 10 bases aligning to TRBD2. Germline values: CDR1 SGHDN, CDR2 FVKESK. V lost 4 bases and J lost 7; bases outside the gene matches: 10. CDR3 size: 16 residues. The CDR3, as DNA: TGTGCCAGCAGCCGCAAGCGAGCGGGAGGGATTAATGAGCAGTTCTTC. Its protein is CASSRKRAGGINEQFF.

This clonotype was seen many times. The gene calls are TRBV11-2 and TRBJ1-6, with D tentatively TRBD1 (6 bases). This CDR3 region has 14 residues. V dropped 1 base and J dropped 10 bases, with 11 bases sitting between them. Germline CDR1 reads SGHAT; CDR2 reads FQNNGV. The CDR3 protein is CASSLGGGGSPLHF. For the CDR3, the DNA is TGTGCCAGCAGCTTAGGAGGGGGTGGCTCACCCCTCCACTTT.